This T cell receptor (beta chain) was obtained from a study of CXCR3-negative and CXCR3-positive naive CD8 T cells. The CDR3 covers 14 residues. Germline assignment: CDR1 SEHNR and CDR2 FQNEAQ (reference sequence). Points on this clonotype: Its antigen is unknown.

Researchers sorted 300,000 cells of each CD8+ T cell subset in triplicate. UMI-tagged TRB cDNA libraries were built via 5' RACE. For each CDR3 protein, TCRdb gives one entry from its re-call of the 5' RACE reads, without DNA. The sample yields some 150,000 distinct CDR3 sequences, of which the top ten take up about 0.44%. Study findings and constraints: In naive cells, CXCR3-negative and CXCR3-positive subsets had similar TRBV-TRBJ usage; memory cells differed. TRB CDR3s were more hydrophobic in CXCR3-positive than in CXCR3-negative naive cells. CXCR3 expression dropped partially after cryopreservation, and most assays relied on fresh PBMCs. Diversity in memory CD8+ cells fell much lower than the comparably high levels seen in both naive subsets.

Sequencing was done on a sample of naive CXCR3+ CD8+ T cells from blood. This sample's subset: CD45RO-CCR7+CD27+CD95- naive CD8+ T cells expressing CXCR3 (TNR3+). This receptor was identified in a human donor in good health. Some clones in this sample may be carry-over from other donors' samples. The chain recombines TRBV7-9 with TRBJ2-1; TCRdb selects TRBD1, and the lack of DNA leaves this call unchecked. The CDR3 spells CASRTSGTDNEQFF.